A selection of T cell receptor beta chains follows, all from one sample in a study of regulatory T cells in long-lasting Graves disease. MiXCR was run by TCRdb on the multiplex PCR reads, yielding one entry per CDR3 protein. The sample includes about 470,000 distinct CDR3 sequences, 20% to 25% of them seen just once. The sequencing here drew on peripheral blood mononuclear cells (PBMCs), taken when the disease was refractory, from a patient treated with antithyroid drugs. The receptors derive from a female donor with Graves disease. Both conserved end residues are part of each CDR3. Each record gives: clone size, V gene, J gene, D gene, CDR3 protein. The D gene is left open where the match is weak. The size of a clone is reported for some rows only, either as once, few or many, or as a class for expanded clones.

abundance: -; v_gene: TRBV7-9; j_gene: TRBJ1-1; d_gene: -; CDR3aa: CASSLVIGGGTEAFF
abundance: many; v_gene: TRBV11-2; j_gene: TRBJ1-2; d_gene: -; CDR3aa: CASSLARGGNYGYTF
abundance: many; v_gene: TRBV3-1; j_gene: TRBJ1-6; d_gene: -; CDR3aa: CASSQANSPLHF
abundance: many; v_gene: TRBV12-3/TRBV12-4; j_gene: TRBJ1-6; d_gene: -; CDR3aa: CASSQDSNSPLHF
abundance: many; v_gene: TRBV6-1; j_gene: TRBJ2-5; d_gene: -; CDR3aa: CASSEQGTSEETQYF
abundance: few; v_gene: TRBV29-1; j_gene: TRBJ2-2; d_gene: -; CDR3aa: CSTWTANTGELFF
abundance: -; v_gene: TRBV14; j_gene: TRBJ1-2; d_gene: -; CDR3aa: CASSQLTGRDGGYTF
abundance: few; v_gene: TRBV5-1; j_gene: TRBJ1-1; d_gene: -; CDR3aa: CASSLAGVLNTEAFF
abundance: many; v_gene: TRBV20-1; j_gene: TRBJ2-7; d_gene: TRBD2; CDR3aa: CSAEAGMSYEQYF
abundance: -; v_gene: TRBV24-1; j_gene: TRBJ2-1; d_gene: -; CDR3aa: CATSDFRGHNEQFF
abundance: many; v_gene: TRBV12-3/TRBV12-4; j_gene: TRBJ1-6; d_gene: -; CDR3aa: CASSELTVYNSPLHF
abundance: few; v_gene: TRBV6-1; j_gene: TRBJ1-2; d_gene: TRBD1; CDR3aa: CAGSVSRTGSGYTF
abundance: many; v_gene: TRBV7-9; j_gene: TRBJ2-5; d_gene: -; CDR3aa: CASSLSAGRETQYF
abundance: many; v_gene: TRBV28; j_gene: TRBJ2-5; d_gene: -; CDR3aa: CASSPDSWETQYF
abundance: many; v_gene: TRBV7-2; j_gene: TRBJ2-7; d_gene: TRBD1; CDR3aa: CASSLEGTGKPYEQYF
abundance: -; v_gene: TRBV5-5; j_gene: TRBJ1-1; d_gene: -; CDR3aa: CASSLAGGWMNTEAFF
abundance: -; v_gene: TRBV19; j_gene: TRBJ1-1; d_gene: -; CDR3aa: CASSILGAYTEAFF
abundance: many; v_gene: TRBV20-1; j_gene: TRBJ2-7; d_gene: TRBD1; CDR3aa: CSASGQGRYEQYF
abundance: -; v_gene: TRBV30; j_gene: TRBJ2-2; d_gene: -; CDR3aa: CAPLGDTGELFF
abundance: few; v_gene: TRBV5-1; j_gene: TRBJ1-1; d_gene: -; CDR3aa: CASNPSGEGAEAFF
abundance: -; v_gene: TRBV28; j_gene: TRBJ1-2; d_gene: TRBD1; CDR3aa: CATKLTGGRYGYTF
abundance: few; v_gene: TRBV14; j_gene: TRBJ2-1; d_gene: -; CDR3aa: CASSLWTVAQGGEQFF
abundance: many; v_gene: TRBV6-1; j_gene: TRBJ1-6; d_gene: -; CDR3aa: CASSPRAWGSPLHF
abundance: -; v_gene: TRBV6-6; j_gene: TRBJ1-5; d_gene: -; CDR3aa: CASSYSRSVNQPQHF
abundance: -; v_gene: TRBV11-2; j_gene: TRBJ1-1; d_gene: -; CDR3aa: CASSRDVLNTEAFF
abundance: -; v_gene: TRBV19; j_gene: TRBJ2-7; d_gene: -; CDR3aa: CASSALSEAEQYF
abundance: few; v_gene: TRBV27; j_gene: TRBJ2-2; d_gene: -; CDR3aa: CASSPLSGPTGELFF
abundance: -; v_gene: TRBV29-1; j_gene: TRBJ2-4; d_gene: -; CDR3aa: CSVEEAFSDIQYF
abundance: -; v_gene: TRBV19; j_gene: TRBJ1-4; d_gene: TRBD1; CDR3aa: CASSPAARGPNFQPNEKLFF
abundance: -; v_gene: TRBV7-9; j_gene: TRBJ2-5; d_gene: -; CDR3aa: CASSSWTAETQYF
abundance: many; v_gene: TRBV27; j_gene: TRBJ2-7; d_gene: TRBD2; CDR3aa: CASSSTPITGGYTYEQYF
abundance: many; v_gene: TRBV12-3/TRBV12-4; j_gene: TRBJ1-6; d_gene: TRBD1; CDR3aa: CASSYGTAYSPLHF
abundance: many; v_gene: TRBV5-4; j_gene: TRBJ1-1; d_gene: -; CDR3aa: CASSSGLGWMNTEAFF
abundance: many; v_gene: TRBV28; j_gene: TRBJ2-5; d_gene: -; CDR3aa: CASSLPAFRETQYF
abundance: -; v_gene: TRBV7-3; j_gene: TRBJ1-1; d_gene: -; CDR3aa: CASSSHMGTEAFF
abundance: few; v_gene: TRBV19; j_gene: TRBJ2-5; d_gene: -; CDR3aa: CASSTSGAVPQTQYF
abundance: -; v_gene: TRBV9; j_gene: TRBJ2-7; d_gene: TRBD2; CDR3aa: CASSVETSGKGEQYF
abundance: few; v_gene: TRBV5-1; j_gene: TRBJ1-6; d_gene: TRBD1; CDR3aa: CASSLAGTVYNSPLHF
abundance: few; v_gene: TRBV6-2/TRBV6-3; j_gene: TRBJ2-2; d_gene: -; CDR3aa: CASSPNGGELFF
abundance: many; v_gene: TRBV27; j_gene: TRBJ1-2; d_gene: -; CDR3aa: CASSSASVDGYTF
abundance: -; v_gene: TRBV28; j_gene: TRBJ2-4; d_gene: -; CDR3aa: CASSLYGRVNKNIQYF
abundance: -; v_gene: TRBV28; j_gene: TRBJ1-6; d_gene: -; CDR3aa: CASGSPIYSPLHF
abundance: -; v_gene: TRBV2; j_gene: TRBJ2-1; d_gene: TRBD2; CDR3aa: CASSGGRALNEQFF
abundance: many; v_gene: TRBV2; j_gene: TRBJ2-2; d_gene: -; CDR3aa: CASRSGASTGELFF
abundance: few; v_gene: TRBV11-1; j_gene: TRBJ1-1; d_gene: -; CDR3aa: CASSPYPTTAENTEAFF
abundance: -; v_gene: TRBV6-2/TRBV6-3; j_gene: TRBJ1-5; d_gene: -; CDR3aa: CASTKGGAQHF
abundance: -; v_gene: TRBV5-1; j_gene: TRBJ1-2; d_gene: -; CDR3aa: CASSLGQWGNYGYTF
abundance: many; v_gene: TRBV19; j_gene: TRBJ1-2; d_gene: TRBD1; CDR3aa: CASSIDDRAHYGYTF
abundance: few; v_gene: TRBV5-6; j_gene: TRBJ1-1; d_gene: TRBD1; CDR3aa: CASSLTGVDSPEAFF
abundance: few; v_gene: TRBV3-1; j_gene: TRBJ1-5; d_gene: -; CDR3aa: CASSQGGINQPQHF